The 3 T cell receptor beta chains reported below all come from one sample, sequenced in a study of T cell responses to AZD1222 COVID-19 vaccine. The protocol was immunoSEQ multiplex PCR, while the TCRdb copy is restricted to in-frame clones and leaves out a portion. This table holds 150,000 to 200,000 clones, around 92% found once. Here the sequenced sample was peripheral blood, taken on day 0 of AZD1222 vaccination. Source of these receptors: an adult in good health.

The CDR3 DNA follows: TGTGCCAGCAGCTCTCGGACAGTGAACACCGGGGAGCTGTTTTTT. Amino acids: CASSSRTVNTGELFF. The rearrangement joins TRBV7-2 to TRBJ2-2; possible D gene TRBD1, 6 bases. Germline CDR1 is SGHTA and CDR2 is FQGNSA. V was cut by 4 bases and J by 1 base, with 10 bases left in between. The CDR3 extends over 15 amino acids.

The chain employs TRBV7-9 and TRBJ1-1; a weak D match, TRBD1 (5 bases). Germline CDR1 SEHNR, CDR2 FQNEAQ (reference sequence). V shed 1 base and J shed 0 bases, with 9 bases lying between them. The CDR3 is 15 residues long. DNA for the CDR3: TGTGCCAGCAGCTTAGTGGGCAGGGTGAACACTGAAGCTTTCTTT. Protein: CASSLVGRVNTEAFF.

This clone has a single count. CDR3 DNA: TGTGCCAGCAGTTTAGGCGACTTCCATGGAGGCTATAGCACAGATACGCAGTATTTT. Protein: CASSLGDFHGGYSTDTQYF. V usage is TRBV28 and J usage is TRBJ2-3; tentatively, D is TRBD2 (5 bases). The CDR3 is made up of 19 amino acids. Germline CDR1 MDHEN, CDR2 SYDVKM. V was shortened by 2 bases and J by 0 bases, with 21 bases between the two germline ends. Variable domain in full (rest from reference TRBV28 and TRBJ2-3): DVKVTQSSRYLVKRTGEKVFLECVQDMDHENMFWYRQDPGLGLRLIYFSYDVKMKEKGDIPEGYSVSREKKERFSLILESASTNQTSMYLCASSLGDFHGGYSTDTQYFGPGTRLTVL.